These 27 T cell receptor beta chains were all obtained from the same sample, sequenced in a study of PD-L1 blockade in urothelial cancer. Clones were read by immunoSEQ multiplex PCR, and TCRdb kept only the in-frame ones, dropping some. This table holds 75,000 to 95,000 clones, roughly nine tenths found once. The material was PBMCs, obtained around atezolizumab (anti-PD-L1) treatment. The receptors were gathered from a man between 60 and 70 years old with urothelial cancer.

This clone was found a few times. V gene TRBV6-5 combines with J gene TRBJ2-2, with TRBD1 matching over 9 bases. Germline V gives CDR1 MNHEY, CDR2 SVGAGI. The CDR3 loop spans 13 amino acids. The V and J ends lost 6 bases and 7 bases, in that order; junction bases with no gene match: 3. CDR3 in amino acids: CASRRTGDGELFF. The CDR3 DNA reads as TGTGCCAGCAGGCGGACAGGGGACGGGGAGCTGTTTTTT.

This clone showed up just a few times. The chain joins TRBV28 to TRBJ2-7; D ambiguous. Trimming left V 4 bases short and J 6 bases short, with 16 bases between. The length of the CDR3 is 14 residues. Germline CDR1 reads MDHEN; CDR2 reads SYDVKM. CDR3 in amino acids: CASSSWRGFAEQYF. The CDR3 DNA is TGTGCCAGCAGTTCTTGGCGAGGCTTCGCCGAGCAGTACTTC.

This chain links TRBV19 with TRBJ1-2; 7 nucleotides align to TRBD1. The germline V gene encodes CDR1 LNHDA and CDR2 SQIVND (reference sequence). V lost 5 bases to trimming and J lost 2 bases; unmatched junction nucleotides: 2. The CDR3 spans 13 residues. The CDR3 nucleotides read TGTGCCAGTAGTGACAGGGACAACTATGGCTACACCTTC. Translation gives CASSDRDNYGYTF.

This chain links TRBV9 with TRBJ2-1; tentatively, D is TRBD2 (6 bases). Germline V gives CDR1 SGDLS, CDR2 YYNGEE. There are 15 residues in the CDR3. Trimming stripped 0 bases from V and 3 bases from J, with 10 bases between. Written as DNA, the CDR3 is TGTGCCAGCAGCGTAGCTGGGACTGGCTACAATGAGCAGTTCTTC. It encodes CASSVAGTGYNEQFF.

CDR3 in amino acids: CASSGDRAFNQPQHF. In DNA form, the CDR3 reads TGTGCCAGTAGCGGCGACAGGGCTTTCAATCAGCCCCAGCATTTT. The rearrangement links TRBV19 to TRBJ1-5; 7 bases line up with TRBD1. J gave up 3 bases and V 6 bases, and 8 bases lay outside the gene matches. The CDR3 has 15 residues. Germline lookup yields CDR1 LNHDA and CDR2 SQIVND (reference sequence).

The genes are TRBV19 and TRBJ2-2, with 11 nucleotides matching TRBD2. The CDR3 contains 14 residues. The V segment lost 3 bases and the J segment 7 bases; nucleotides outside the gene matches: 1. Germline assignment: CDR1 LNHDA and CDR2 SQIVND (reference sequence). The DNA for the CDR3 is TGTGCCAGTAGTATCCTAGCGGGAGGCGGGGAGCTGTTTTTT. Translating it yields CASSILAGGGELFF.

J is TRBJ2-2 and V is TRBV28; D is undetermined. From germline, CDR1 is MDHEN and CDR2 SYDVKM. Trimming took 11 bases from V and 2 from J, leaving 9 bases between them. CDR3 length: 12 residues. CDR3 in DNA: TGTGCCCATAGATTCAACACCGGGGAGCTGTTTTTT. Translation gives CAHRFNTGELFF.

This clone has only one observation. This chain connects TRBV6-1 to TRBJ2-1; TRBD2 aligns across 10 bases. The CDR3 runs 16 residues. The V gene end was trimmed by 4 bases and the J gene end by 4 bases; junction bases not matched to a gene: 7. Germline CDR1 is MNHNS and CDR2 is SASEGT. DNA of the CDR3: TGTGCCAGCAGTGGCGCTCTAGCGGGAGTTTACAATGAGCAGTTCTTC. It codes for CASSGALAGVYNEQFF.

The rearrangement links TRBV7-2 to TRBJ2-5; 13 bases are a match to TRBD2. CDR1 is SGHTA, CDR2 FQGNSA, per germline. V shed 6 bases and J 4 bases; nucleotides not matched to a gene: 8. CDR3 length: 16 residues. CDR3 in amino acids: CASRTTSGGAGETQYF. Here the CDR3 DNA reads TGTGCCAGCAGGACAACTAGCGGGGGGGCCGGAGAGACCCAGTACTTC.

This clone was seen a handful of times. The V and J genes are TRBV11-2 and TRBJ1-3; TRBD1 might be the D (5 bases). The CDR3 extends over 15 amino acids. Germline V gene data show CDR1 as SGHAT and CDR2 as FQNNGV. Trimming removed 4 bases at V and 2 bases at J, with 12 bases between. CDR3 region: CASSSWGDPGNTIYF. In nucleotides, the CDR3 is TGTGCCAGCAGCTCCTGGGGGGACCCTGGAAACACCATATATTTT.

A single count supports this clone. The CDR3 protein is CASSPMRTGPGNTIYF. The CDR3, as DNA: TGTGCCAGTAGCCCGATGCGGACAGGGCCAGGAAACACCATATATTTT. J is TRBJ1-3 and V is TRBV19, with 8 bases that match TRBD1. The CDR3 length is 16 residues. Germline-derived CDR1 and CDR2 are LNHDA and SQIVND (reference sequence). J was trimmed by 4 bases and V by 6 bases; bases with no gene match: 11. Variable domain in full (rest from reference TRBV19 and TRBJ1-3): DGGITQSPKYLFRKEGQNVTLSCEQNLNHDAMYWYRQDPGQGLRLIYYSQIVNDFQKGDIAEGYSVSREKKESFPLTVTSAQKNPTAFYLCASSPMRTGPGNTIYFGEGSWLTVV.

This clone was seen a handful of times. Here the CDR3 reads CAWSFSGGNTEAFF. The CDR3 DNA sequence: TGTGCCTGGAGCTTTTCCGGTGGGAACACTGAAGCTTTCTTT. The chain combines TRBV30 with TRBJ1-1; D unclear. The V end lost 3 bases, the J end lost 1 base, and 12 bases lay between the germline ends. Germline V gene data show CDR1 as GTSNPN and CDR2 as SVGIG (reference sequence). This CDR3 has 14 residues.

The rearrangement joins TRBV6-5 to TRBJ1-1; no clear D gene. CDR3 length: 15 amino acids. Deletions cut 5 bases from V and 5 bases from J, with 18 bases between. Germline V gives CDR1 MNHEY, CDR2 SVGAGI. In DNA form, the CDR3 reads TGTGCCAGCAGTCTGTCGAATGGGTGGCGGACTGAAGCTTTCTTT. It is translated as CASSLSNGWRTEAFF.

The chain's CDR3 is CASSLSIGQGRLNTGELFF. The CDR3 DNA reads TGTGCCAGCAGTTTATCAATTGGACAGGGGAGGTTGAACACCGGGGAGCTGTTTTTT. The chain links TRBV27 to TRBJ2-2, with 9 bases that match TRBD1. Looked up from germline, CDR1 is MNHEY and CDR2 is SMNVEV (reference sequence). V shed 0 bases and J 1 base; nucleotides not matched to a gene: 9. CDR3 size: 19 residues.

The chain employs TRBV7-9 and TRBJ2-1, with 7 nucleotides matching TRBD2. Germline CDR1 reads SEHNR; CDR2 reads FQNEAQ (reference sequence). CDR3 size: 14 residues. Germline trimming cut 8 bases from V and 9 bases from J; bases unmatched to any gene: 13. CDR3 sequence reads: CASGQTGGSGEQFF. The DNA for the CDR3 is TGTGCCAGCGGTCAAACAGGCGGGAGTGGTGAGCAGTTCTTC. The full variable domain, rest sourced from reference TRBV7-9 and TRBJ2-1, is DTGVSQNPRHKITKRGQNVTFRCDPISEHNRLYWYRQTLGQGPEFLTYFQNEAQLEKSRLLSDRFSAERPKGSFSTLEIQRTEQGDSAMYLCASGQTGGSGEQFFGPGTRLTVL.

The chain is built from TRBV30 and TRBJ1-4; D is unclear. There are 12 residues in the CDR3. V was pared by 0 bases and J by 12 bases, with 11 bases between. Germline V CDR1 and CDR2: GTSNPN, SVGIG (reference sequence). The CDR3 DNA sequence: TGTGCCTGGAGTGTATCCGGGGTAGAACTGTTTTTT. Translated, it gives CAWSVSGVELFF.

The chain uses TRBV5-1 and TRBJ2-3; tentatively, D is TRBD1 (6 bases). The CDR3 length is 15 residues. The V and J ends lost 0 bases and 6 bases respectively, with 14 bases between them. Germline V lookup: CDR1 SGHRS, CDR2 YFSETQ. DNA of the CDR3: TGCGCCAGCAGCTTGGCCACCACAGGGCAGGATACGCAGTATTTT. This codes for CASSLATTGQDTQYF.

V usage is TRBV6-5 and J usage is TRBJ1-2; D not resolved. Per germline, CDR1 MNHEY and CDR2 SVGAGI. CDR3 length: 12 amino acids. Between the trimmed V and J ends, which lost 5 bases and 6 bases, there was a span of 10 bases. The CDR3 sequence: CASSTNLHGYTF. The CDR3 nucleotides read TGTGCCAGCAGTACCAACTTGCATGGCTACACCTTC.

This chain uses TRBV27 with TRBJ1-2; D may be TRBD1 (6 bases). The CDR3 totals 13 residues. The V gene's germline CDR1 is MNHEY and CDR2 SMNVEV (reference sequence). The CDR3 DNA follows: TGTGCAGCCGGGCGTGGGGGCAACTATGGCTACACCTTC. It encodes CAAGRGGNYGYTF.

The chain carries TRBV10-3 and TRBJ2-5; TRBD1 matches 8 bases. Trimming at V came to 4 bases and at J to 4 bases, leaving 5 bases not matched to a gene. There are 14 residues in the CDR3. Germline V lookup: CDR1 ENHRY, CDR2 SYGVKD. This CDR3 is CAISVATGGETQYF. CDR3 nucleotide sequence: TGTGCCATCAGTGTGGCCACAGGGGGAGAGACCCAGTACTTC.

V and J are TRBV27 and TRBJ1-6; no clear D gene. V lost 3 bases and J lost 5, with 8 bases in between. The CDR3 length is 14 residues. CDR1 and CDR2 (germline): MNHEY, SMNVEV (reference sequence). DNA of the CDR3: TGTGCCAGCAGTTTGAGGGCTGATAATTCACCCCTCCACTTT. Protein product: CASSLRADNSPLHF.

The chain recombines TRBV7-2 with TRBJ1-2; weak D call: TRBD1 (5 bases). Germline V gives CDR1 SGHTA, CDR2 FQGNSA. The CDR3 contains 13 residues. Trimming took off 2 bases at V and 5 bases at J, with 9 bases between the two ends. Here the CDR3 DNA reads TGTGCCAGCAGCTTAACAGGCAGTTATGGCTACACCTTC. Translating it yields CASSLTGSYGYTF.

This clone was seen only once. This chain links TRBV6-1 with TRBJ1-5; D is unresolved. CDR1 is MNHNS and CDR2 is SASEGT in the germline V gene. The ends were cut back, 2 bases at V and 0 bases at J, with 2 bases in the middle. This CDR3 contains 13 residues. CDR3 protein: CASSEHSNQPQHF. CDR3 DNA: TGTGCCAGCAGTGAACATAGCAATCAGCCCCAGCATTTT.

This CDR3 reads CASNRGGGNQPQHF. CDR3 nucleotides: TGTGCCAGTAACAGGGGAGGCGGCAATCAGCCCCAGCATTTT. The J gene is TRBJ1-5, the V gene TRBV19, with 7 bases aligning to TRBD1. This CDR3 has 14 residues. Germline CDR1 is LNHDA and CDR2 is SQIVND (reference sequence). Unmatched junction bases numbered 5, after V lost 7 bases and J lost 2 bases.

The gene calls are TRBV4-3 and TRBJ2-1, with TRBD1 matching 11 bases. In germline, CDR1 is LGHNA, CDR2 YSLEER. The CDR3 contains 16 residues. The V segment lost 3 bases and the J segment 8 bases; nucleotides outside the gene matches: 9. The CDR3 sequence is CASSQDPGTGGYEQFF. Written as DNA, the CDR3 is TGCGCCAGCAGCCAGGACCCAGGGACAGGGGGTTATGAGCAGTTCTTC.

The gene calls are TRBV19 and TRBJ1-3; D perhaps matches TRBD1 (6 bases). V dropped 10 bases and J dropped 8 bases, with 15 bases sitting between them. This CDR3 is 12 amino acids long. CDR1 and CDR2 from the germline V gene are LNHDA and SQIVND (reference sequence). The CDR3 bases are TGTGCCACCTCACAGGGACCGGACACCATATATTTT. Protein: CATSQGPDTIYF.

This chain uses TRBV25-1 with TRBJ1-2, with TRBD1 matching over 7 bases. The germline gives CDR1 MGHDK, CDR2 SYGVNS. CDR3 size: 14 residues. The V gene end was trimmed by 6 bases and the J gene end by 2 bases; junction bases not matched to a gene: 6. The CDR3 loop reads CASSRGGLNYGYTF. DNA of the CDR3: TGTGCCAGCAGCAGAGGGGGCCTAAACTATGGCTACACCTTC.